A single T cell receptor beta chain is shown here with its context. Its target is not known. V dropped 7 bases and J dropped 2; count of bases not matched to a gene: 4. The germline CDR1 and CDR2 sequences are KGHSH and LQKENI. The CDR3 covers 13 residues. Systemic immunosuppression or a history of autoimmune disease excluded patients. The data stem from a study of OX40 agonist ivuxolimab in advanced cancers. Across the whole study: Three patients had partial responses: one hepatocellular carcinoma, two cutaneous melanoma. Study results and caveats: Compared with others, partial responders at 0.1-3.0 mg/kg displayed clonal expansion among the lowest.

This table comes from immunoSEQ multiplex PCR, and its TCRdb copy is limited to in-frame clones, with some not included. The sample contains tens of thousands of clones, 87% of which appear only once. The source was CD4+ or CD8+ T cells sorted from blood, collected in a trial of the OX40 agonist ivuxolimab. This sequence originates from an adult with an advanced solid tumor such as melanoma, head and neck, liver or kidney cancer. The V gene is TRBV18, the J gene TRBJ2-7; 8 bases align to TRBD1. CDR3 nucleotides: TGTGCCAGCTGCCAGGGGGCGACCTACGAGCAGTACTTC. It encodes CASCQGATYEQYF.